This T cell receptor (beta chain) was recorded in a study of cytomegalovirus exposure and HLA in healthy donors. 13 Jbeta primers and 60 Vbeta primers were used for the PCR. The table came from immunoSEQ multiplex PCR; TCRdb's copy has only in-frame clones and leaves some out. In the table there are over 45,000 clones, roughly four fifths of which are singletons. Study results and limitations: HLA alleles showed associations with roughly 17,000 TCR beta sequences in a later analysis, at a 0.05 false discovery rate.

Germline CDR1 reads GTSNPN; CDR2 reads SVGIG (reference sequence). This CDR3 has 12 amino acids. Trimming took off 3 bases at V and 4 bases at J, with 9 bases between the two ends. Comments on this clone: What it recognizes is unknown.

The specimen was PBMCs. The clonotype was recovered from a man aged 25-45 years in good health and CMV-seronegative. The gene calls are TRBV30 and TRBJ1-2; D might be TRBD1 (5 bases). CDR3 sequence (DNA): TGTGCCTGGAGAGACAGTTCCTATGGCTACACCTTC. As protein: CAWRDSSYGYTF. Using reference TRBV30 and TRBJ1-2 for the parts outside the CDR3, the full variable domain is SQTIHQWPATLVQPVGSPLSLECTVEGTSNPNLYWYRQAAGRGLQLLFYSVGIGQISSEVPQNLSASRPQDRQFILSSKKLLLSDSGFYLCAWRDSSYGYTFGSGTRLTVV.